The clone carrying this TCR beta chain was counted a single time. CDR1 and CDR2 from the germline V gene are SGHNT and YENEEA. The CDR3 loop spans 15 amino acids. V dropped 4 bases and J dropped 3; count of bases not matched to a gene: 7. Generated by immunoSEQ multiplex PCR, the TCRdb table keeps only in-frame clones and is missing some. Counted here are under 300,000 clones, roughly 77% occurring once; the ten biggest clones make up around 3.4%. The source of the sample is a study of blood T cell repertoires in COVID-19. The chain uses TRBV11-3 and TRBJ2-7; TRBD2 matches at 9 bases. The clonotype was recovered from a woman older than 75 with acute or convalescent COVID-19. Sequencing input: peripheral blood. The CDR3: CASSSGLAFHYEQYF. CDR3 in DNA: TGTGCCAGCAGCTCGGGACTAGCTTTCCACTACGAGCAGTACTTC.